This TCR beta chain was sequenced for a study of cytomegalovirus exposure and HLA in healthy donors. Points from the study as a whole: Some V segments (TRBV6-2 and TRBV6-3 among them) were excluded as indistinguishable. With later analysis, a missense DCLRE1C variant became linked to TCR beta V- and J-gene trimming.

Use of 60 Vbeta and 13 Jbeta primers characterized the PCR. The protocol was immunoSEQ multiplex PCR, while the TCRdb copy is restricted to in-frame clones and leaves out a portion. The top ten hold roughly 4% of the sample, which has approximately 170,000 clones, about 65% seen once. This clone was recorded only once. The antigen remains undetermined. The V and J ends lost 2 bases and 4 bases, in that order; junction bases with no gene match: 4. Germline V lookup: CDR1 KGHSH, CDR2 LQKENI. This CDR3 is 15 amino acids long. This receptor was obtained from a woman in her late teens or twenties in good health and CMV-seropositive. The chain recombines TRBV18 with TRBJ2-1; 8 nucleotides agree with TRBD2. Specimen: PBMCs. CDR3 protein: CASSPTGLDYNEQFF. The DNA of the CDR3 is TGTGCCAGCTCACCAACGGGACTAGATTACAATGAGCAGTTCTTC.